The 3 T cell receptor beta chains reported below all come from one sample, sequenced in a study of cytomegalovirus exposure and HLA in healthy donors. PCR was performed using 60 Vbeta and 13 Jbeta primers. Produced via immunoSEQ multiplex PCR; TCRdb's table is partial and in-frame only. The sample lists about 180,000 clones; around 70% were seen once. The sequenced material came from PBMCs. These receptors were taken from a male donor in good health and CMV-seronegative.

The J gene is TRBJ1-5, the V gene TRBV5-6; 9 bases are shared with TRBD1. The V segment lost 5 bases and the J segment 5 bases; nucleotides outside the gene matches: 8. Germline CDR1 SGHDT, CDR2 YYEEEE. The length of the CDR3 is 15 residues. The CDR3 loop reads CASSIQDRGDQPQHF. The CDR3 bases are TGTGCCAGCAGTATCCAGGACAGGGGCGATCAGCCCCAGCATTTT.

This chain uses TRBV6-5 with TRBJ1-1, with D perhaps TRBD1 (5 bases). Germline CDR1 reads MNHEY; CDR2 reads SVGAGI. The CDR3 contains 14 residues. V lost 2 bases and J 5 bases, leaving 12 bases between the germline ends. The CDR3 DNA reads TGTGCCAGCAGTTACGGGGCAGGGCTGACTGAAGCTTTCTTT. It is translated as CASSYGAGLTEAFF.

The CDR3 region is CASSLLAGFGDTQYF. The DNA of the CDR3 is TGCGCCAGCAGCTTGCTTGCGGGGTTCGGTGATACGCAGTATTTT. This sequence joins TRBV5-1 and TRBJ2-3; D perhaps matches TRBD2 (6 bases). CDR1 is SGHRS, CDR2 YFSETQ, per germline. This CDR3 spans 15 amino acids. The V end lost 1 base, the J end lost 6 bases, and 15 bases lay between the germline ends.